Following are 15 T cell receptor beta chains from one sample sequenced in a study of T cells after yellow fever vaccination. TCRdb passed the 5' RACE reads through MiXCR, listing each CDR3 protein once. Of 450,000 to 600,000 distinct CDR3 sequences in the sample, approximately 13% were seen once. Sequencing was performed on PBMCs, taken on the day of the yellow fever booster vaccination. These receptors were obtained from a young man who received the YFV17D yellow fever vaccine.

This clonotype was counted a few times. The V gene is TRBV29-1, the J gene TRBJ2-2; 11 bases map to TRBD1. CDR3 length: 15 amino acids. The germline CDR1 and CDR2 sequences are SQVTM and ANQGSEA. The trim removed 7 bases at V and 2 bases at J, leaving 6 bases unmatched. The CDR3 DNA follows: TGCAGCGCCCGGACAGGGGGCTTTAACACCGGGGAGCTGTTTTTT. It encodes CSARTGGFNTGELFF.

This chain joins TRBV28 and TRBJ1-3; maybe TRBD1 (5 bases). From germline, CDR1 is MDHEN and CDR2 SYDVKM. The V end was cut by 7 bases, the J end by 1 base, with 14 bases between. The CDR3 loop spans 15 amino acids. The CDR3 bases are TGTGCCAGCACCCGCCCGGGGGGGTCTGGAAACACCATATATTTT. It translates to CASTRPGGSGNTIYF.

The sample holds a few counts of this clonotype. The CDR3 coding sequence is TGCGCCAGCAGCCAACGGGTTACGACGACAGGGCCCACAGATACGCAGTATTTT. Translation: CASSQRVTTTGPTDTQYF. The V and J genes are TRBV4-3 and TRBJ2-3; TRBD1 matches 7 bases. The CDR3 runs to 18 residues. Unmatched junction bases numbered 13, after V lost 2 bases and J lost 2 bases. Germline values: CDR1 LGHNA, CDR2 YSLEER.

The chain links TRBV19 to TRBJ2-3; perhaps TRBD1 as D (6 bases). The ends were cut back, 5 bases at V and 3 bases at J, with 18 bases in the middle. The V gene's germline CDR1 is LNHDA and CDR2 SQIVND (reference sequence). CDR3 length: 16 amino acids. The CDR3 nucleotides read TGTGCCAGTAGTCCAAGACAGGTTCGTCTAACAGATACGCAGTATTTT. Amino acid sequence: CASSPRQVRLTDTQYF. Looking up the rest from reference TRBV19 and TRBJ2-3 gives the full variable domain: DGGITQSPKYLFRKEGQNVTLSCEQNLNHDAMYWYRQDPGQGLRLIYYSQIVNDFQKGDIAEGYSVSREKKESFPLTVTSAQKNPTAFYLCASSPRQVRLTDTQYFGPGTRLTVL.

The chain recombines TRBV20-1 with TRBJ1-1; D is unresolved. The germline V gene encodes CDR1 DFQATT and CDR2 SNEGSKA (reference sequence). V lost 3 bases, J lost 1 base, and 12 bases lay in between. The CDR3 extends over 14 amino acids. The CDR3 nucleotides read TGCAGTGCTAGTCCCCAGCCGGGGAACACTGAAGCTTTCTTT. Residues: CSASPQPGNTEAFF.

This clonotype appeared a few times. The genes are TRBV20-1 and TRBJ2-5; D is possibly TRBD1 (6 bases). Germline V CDR1 and CDR2: DFQATT, SNEGSKA (reference sequence). V lost 6 bases to trimming and J lost 5 bases, with 16 bases between them. The CDR3 is 13 residues long. The CDR3 region is CSAPRGGRETQYF. The CDR3 DNA reads as TGCAGTGCCCCCCGAGGGGGTCGCGAGACCCAGTACTTC.

The gene calls are TRBV27 and TRBJ2-3; no clear D. V was shortened by 3 bases and J by 5 bases, with 9 bases between the two germline ends. CDR3 length equals 13 residues. Germline V gene data show CDR1 as MNHEY and CDR2 as SMNVEV (reference sequence). The CDR3 nucleotides are TGTGCCAGCAGTTTGGAGAATAAAGATACGCAGTATTTT. It codes for CASSLENKDTQYF.

This clonotype showed up just a few times. The genes are TRBV6-5 and TRBJ2-1; 7 nucleotides align to TRBD2. V shed 2 bases, J shed 1 base, and the junction held 5 bases outside the gene matches. The CDR3 is 16 residues long. In germline, CDR1 is MNHEY, CDR2 SVGAGI. DNA of the CDR3: TGTGCCAGCAGTTACCTTAGCGGGTATTCCTACAATGAGCAGTTCTTC. The encoded protein is CASSYLSGYSYNEQFF.

The chain links TRBV15 to TRBJ2-7; D gene unclear. Germline values: CDR1 LNHNV, CDR2 YYDKDF (reference sequence). This CDR3 contains 17 residues. V dropped 0 bases and J dropped 1 base, with 16 bases sitting between them. In DNA, the CDR3 is TGTGCCACCAGCAGAGATTACGGCCTAGGGCTTTCCTACGAGCAGTACTTC. This gives the protein CATSRDYGLGLSYEQYF. Using reference TRBV15 and TRBJ2-7 for the parts outside the CDR3, the full variable domain is DAMVIQNPRYQVTQFGKPVTLSCSQTLNHNVMYWYQQKSSQAPKLLFHYYDKDFNNEADTPDNFQSRRPNTSFCFLDIRSPGLGDTAMYLCATSRDYGLGLSYEQYFGPGTRLTVT.

This clonotype was detected a few times. The chain employs TRBV4-1 and TRBJ2-7, with TRBD2 matching 10 bases. Germline V CDR1 and CDR2: MGHRA, YSYEKL. The CDR3 has 16 residues. The V gene end was trimmed by 4 bases and the J gene end by 5 bases; junction bases not matched to a gene: 11. This CDR3 is CASSPGGLAGVNEQYF. In DNA form, the CDR3 reads TGCGCCAGCAGCCCAGGGGGTCTAGCGGGAGTGAACGAGCAGTACTTC.

This clonotype was counted only a few times. The chain employs TRBV10-3 and TRBJ2-7, with D perhaps TRBD2 (5 bases). V was clipped by 4 bases and J by 6 bases, with 13 bases between them. Per germline, CDR1 ENHRY and CDR2 SYGVKD. The CDR3 length is 13 residues. The CDR3 reads CAISGGVLAEQYF. The CDR3 DNA sequence: TGTGCCATCAGTGGGGGAGTTCTGGCCGAGCAGTACTTC.

As DNA, the CDR3 is TGCAGCGTACGACTAGTGGAGGACACCGGGGAGCTGTTTTTT. Its protein is CSVRLVEDTGELFF. V usage is TRBV29-1 and J usage is TRBJ2-2, with D perhaps TRBD2 (6 bases). In germline, CDR1 is SQVTM, CDR2 ANQGSEA. The CDR3 is 14 residues long. V shed 6 bases and J shed 3 bases, with 14 bases lying between them.

This clonotype has only a few counts. The gene calls are TRBV15 and TRBJ2-5; the match to TRBD2 covers 11 bases. Germline lookup yields CDR1 LNHNV and CDR2 YYDKDF (reference sequence). CDR3 length: 18 amino acids. Losses at the gene ends were 0 bases for V and 2 bases for J; bases not matched to a gene: 8. This CDR3 reads CATSRDPTSGRGQETQYF. The CDR3 DNA reads as TGTGCCACCAGCAGAGATCCTACTAGCGGGAGAGGGCAAGAGACCCAGTACTTC.

This clonotype was counted a few times. The chain couples TRBV7-9 to TRBJ2-1, with no clear D. Germline V lookup: CDR1 SEHNR, CDR2 FQNEAQ (reference sequence). CDR3 length equals 14 residues. V lost 5 bases and J lost 8, with 16 bases in between. This CDR3 reads CASSILGAQDEQFF. CDR3 in DNA: TGTGCCAGCAGCATCCTTGGAGCCCAGGATGAGCAGTTCTTC. The full variable domain, in which reference TRBV7-9 and TRBJ2-1 provide the parts outside the CDR3, is DTGVSQNPRHKITKRGQNVTFRCDPISEHNRLYWYRQTLGQGPEFLTYFQNEAQLEKSRLLSDRFSAERPKGSFSTLEIQRTEQGDSAMYLCASSILGAQDEQFFGPGTRLTVL.

The V and J genes are TRBV7-9 and TRBJ2-7, with a possible D match to TRBD2 (6 bases). The V end lost 2 bases, the J end lost 0 bases, and 11 bases lay between the germline ends. CDR3 size: 15 residues. CDR1 and CDR2 (germline): SEHNR, FQNEAQ (reference sequence). CDR3: CASSLLAESSYEQYF. The CDR3 DNA is TGTGCCAGCAGCTTATTAGCGGAGAGCTCCTACGAGCAGTACTTC.